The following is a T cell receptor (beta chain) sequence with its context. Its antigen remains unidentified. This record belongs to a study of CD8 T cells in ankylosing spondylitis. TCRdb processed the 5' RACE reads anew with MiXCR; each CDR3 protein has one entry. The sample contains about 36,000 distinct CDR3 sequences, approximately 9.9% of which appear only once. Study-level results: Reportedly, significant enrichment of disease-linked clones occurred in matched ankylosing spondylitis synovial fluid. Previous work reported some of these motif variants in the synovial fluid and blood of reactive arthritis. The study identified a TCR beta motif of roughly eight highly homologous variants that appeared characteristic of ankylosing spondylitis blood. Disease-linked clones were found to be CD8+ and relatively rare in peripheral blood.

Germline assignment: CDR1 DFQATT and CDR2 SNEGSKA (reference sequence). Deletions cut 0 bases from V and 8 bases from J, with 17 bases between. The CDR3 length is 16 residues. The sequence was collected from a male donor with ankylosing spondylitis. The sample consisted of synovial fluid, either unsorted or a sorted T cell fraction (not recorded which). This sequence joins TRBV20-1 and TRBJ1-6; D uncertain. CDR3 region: CSARDITVVAHSPLHF. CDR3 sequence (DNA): TGCAGTGCTAGAGATATAACAGTGGTAGCCCATTCACCCCTCCACTTT.